The rows below give T cell receptor beta chains drawn from one sample of a study of blood T cell repertoires in COVID-19. The repertoire was sequenced with immunoSEQ multiplex PCR; TCRdb's copy has only in-frame clones and lacks some. The repertoire holds some 96,000 clones, approximately 80% seen once, with around 15% in the top ten. Sequencing used peripheral blood. These receptors were obtained from a man aged 45-65 years with active or convalescent COVID-19. Both conserved end residues are part of each CDR3. Each record gives: CDR3 protein, V gene.

CDR3 protein: CASSPRQGNTQYF
V gene: TRBV7-2

CDR3 protein: CASSRMENDYGYTF
V gene: TRBV18

CDR3 protein: CASRSGAMGDSPLHF
V gene: TRBV19

CDR3 protein: CASSLDEREGRYNEQFF
V gene: TRBV7-6

CDR3 protein: CASSIQDSKETQYF
V gene: TRBV19

CDR3 protein: CASSQWGRGSSYEQYF
V gene: TRBV4-1

CDR3 protein: CASSLSRGGLGNEQFF
V gene: TRBV7-2

CDR3 protein: CASSPFDRGPGQPQHF
V gene: TRBV4-1

CDR3 protein: CASSEDLAGGRETQYF
V gene: TRBV2

CDR3 protein: CASRWGTGGDTQYF
V gene: TRBV6-5

CDR3 protein: CASRPISGNTDTQYF
V gene: TRBV7-9

CDR3 protein: CASSLSGLASSYNEQFF
V gene: TRBV5-1

CDR3 protein: CASGEQSTTNEKLFF
V gene: TRBV28

CDR3 protein: CASSLVAAPLPYEQYF
V gene: TRBV11-2

CDR3 protein: CASIRDSSGELFF
V gene: TRBV25-1

CDR3 protein: CASSLAPGTEETQYF
V gene: TRBV7-3

CDR3 protein: CASSLGSNTGELFF
V gene: TRBV28

CDR3 protein: CASSLAGEGLGEQFF
V gene: TRBV10-1

CDR3 protein: CASSLGQTNTEAFF
V gene: TRBV5-1

CDR3 protein: CASSAYQGSGNTIYF
V gene: TRBV5-1

CDR3 protein: CAWDDSFSPLHF
V gene: TRBV30

CDR3 protein: CSASPVSSNQPQHF
V gene: TRBV20-1

CDR3 protein: CASSTGVYTEAFF
V gene: TRBV28

CDR3 protein: CASSGGTGTEAFF
V gene: TRBV27

CDR3 protein: CASSEGGGGVYNEQFF
V gene: TRBV5-4

CDR3 protein: CASSPVVTAGGIYTF
V gene: TRBV18

CDR3 protein: CASSPTGDQNTEAFF
V gene: TRBV18

CDR3 protein: CASSLGTIPHEQYF
V gene: TRBV5-1

CDR3 protein: CASSPTGFSGNTIYF
V gene: TRBV5-1

CDR3 protein: CASSSGSTSRGEQFF
V gene: TRBV27

CDR3 protein: CATSRNRDNEQFF
V gene: TRBV15

CDR3 protein: CASSRQGGSEGYTF
V gene: TRBV6-5

CDR3 protein: CASSLTGGFTGELFF
V gene: TRBV7-3

CDR3 protein: CASSQQQGNGNEQFF
V gene: TRBV4-1

CDR3 protein: CASSQDVAGDGETQYF
V gene: TRBV4-2

CDR3 protein: CASSPLSRDRVYEQYF
V gene: TRBV28

CDR3 protein: CASSRSYGDEQFF
V gene: TRBV10-1

CDR3 protein: CASSGSGIGWTDTQYF
V gene: TRBV9

CDR3 protein: CASSYTGLGGYTF
V gene: TRBV28

CDR3 protein: CASTWRGGYEQYF
V gene: TRBV5-8

CDR3 protein: CASSRDSFYEQYF
V gene: TRBV27

CDR3 protein: CATSDPFGTSEYF
V gene: TRBV24-1

CDR3 protein: CASSPLGTSGSQETQYF
V gene: TRBV7-3

CDR3 protein: CSVVRDKADGYTF
V gene: TRBV29-1

CDR3 protein: CASSHRPRSYNEQFF
V gene: TRBV9

CDR3 protein: CASLGALSTDTQYF
V gene: TRBV2

CDR3 protein: CAISGHRDSTNSPLHF
V gene: TRBV10-3